These 10 T cell receptor beta chains were all obtained from the same sample, sequenced in a study of T cell repertoires in ileal Crohn's disease. Generated by immunoSEQ multiplex PCR, the TCRdb table keeps only in-frame clones and is missing some. The table records under 8,500 clones, under 80% of them present only once. The sequenced sample consisted of ileal tissue. These TCRs come from an adult with Crohn's disease.

The V and J genes are TRBV5-4 and TRBJ2-3, with D possibly being TRBD2 (6 bases). CDR1 is SGHNT, CDR2 YYREEE, per germline (reference sequence). The length of the CDR3 is 14 residues. V dropped 5 bases and J dropped 4 bases, with 14 bases sitting between them. This chain's CDR3 is CASSREARADTQYF. The CDR3 nucleotides read TGTGCCAGCAGTAGGGAGGCCCGGGCAGATACGCAGTATTTT.

V is TRBV9 and J is TRBJ2-2; TRBD1 aligns across 10 bases. The V gene's germline CDR1 is SGDLS and CDR2 YYNGEE. J was trimmed by 7 bases and V by 4 bases; bases with no gene match: 7. This CDR3 has 15 residues. This CDR3 is CASSFRDRGVGELFF. In nucleotides, the CDR3 is TGTGCCAGCAGCTTCCGGGACAGGGGCGTCGGGGAGCTGTTTTTT. Filled out from reference TRBV9 and TRBJ2-2, the complete variable domain reads DSGVTQTPKHLITATGQRVTLRCSPRSGDLSVYWYQQSLDQGLQFLIQYYNGEERAKGNILERFSAQQFPDLHSELNLSSLELGDSALYFCASSFRDRGVGELFFGEGSRLTVL.

The rearrangement uses TRBV5-1 and TRBJ2-3; D remains ambiguous. Germline CDR1 is SGHRS and CDR2 is YFSETQ. The CDR3 covers 14 residues. V lost 2 bases and J lost 6, with 13 bases in between. CDR3 residues: CASSLSSTQDTQYF. Written as DNA, the CDR3 is TGCGCCAGCAGCTTATCCAGTACCCAGGATACGCAGTATTTT.

This chain links TRBV30 with TRBJ1-1, with D perhaps TRBD1 (6 bases). The V end was cut by 0 bases, the J end by 4 bases, with 12 bases between. The V gene's germline CDR1 is GTSNPN and CDR2 SVGIG (reference sequence). The CDR3 is 14 amino acids. The chain's CDR3 is CAWSVWGPSTEAFF. The CDR3 nucleotides are TGTGCCTGGAGTGTTTGGGGGCCAAGCACTGAAGCTTTCTTT.

The chain links TRBV4-3 to TRBJ1-6, with D possibly being TRBD1 (6 bases). CDR1 is LGHNA and CDR2 is YSLEER in the germline V gene. This CDR3 comprises 15 residues. V was pared by 0 bases and J by 9 bases, with 12 bases between. CDR3 DNA sequence: TGCGCCAGCAGCCAAGATTGGGGGGGGGCTTCACCCCTCCACTTT. Translation: CASSQDWGGASPLHF.

The chain's CDR3 is CASSLQGADTQYF. In DNA form, the CDR3 reads TGTGCCAGCAGCTTACAGGGCGCAGATACGCAGTATTTT. The chain has TRBV14 and TRBJ2-3; D is perhaps TRBD1 (6 bases). The V and J ends lost 5 bases and 4 bases respectively, with 10 bases between them. The germline V gene has CDR1 SGHDN and CDR2 FVKESK. This CDR3 has 13 amino acids.

The genes are TRBV29-1 and TRBJ2-1, with 8 bases lining up with TRBD2. The CDR3 extends over 11 amino acids. V was clipped by 2 bases and J by 10 bases; unmatched bases: 1. Germline V gives CDR1 SQVTM, CDR2 ANQGSEA. The CDR3 region is CSVERGREQFF. The CDR3 nucleotides read TGCAGCGTTGAACGCGGGAGGGAGCAGTTCTTC.

The rearrangement links TRBV9 to TRBJ1-1; 11 nucleotides agree with TRBD1. V lost 4 bases and J lost 7; bases outside the gene matches: 12. Per the germline V gene, CDR1 is SGDLS and CDR2 is YYNGEE. The CDR3 extends over 16 amino acids. CDR3 amino acids: CASSRHTGQGAVEAFF. The CDR3 DNA reads as TGTGCCAGCAGCCGCCACACCGGACAGGGGGCGGTTGAAGCTTTCTTT.

The chain is built from TRBV19 and TRBJ1-5; the D gene is possibly TRBD1 (5 bases). Germline lookup yields CDR1 LNHDA and CDR2 SQIVND (reference sequence). The CDR3 has 15 amino acids. The ends were cut back, 10 bases at V and 0 bases at J, with 16 bases in the middle. CDR3 nucleotides: TGTGCCACCTTGGACATCCTTTATAGCAATCAGCCCCAGCATTTT. Translation: CATLDILYSNQPQHF.

This chain joins TRBV6-1 and TRBJ2-5, with 12 bases fitting TRBD2. The germline CDR1 and CDR2 sequences are MNHNS and SASEGT. This CDR3 contains 15 residues. V dropped 2 bases and J dropped 2; count of bases not matched to a gene: 0. The CDR3 DNA follows: TGTGCCAGCAGTGAACTAGCGGGGGGGCAAGAGACCCAGTACTTC. Its protein is CASSELAGGQETQYF.